This passage covers 5 T cell receptor beta chains from one sample sequenced in a study of blood T cells in healthy people across ages. The use of a sample-barcoded 5' primer and a J-beta primer mix characterized a second PCR of about 6 to 11 cycles. Each CDR3 protein is one row after TCRdb ran MiXCR on the 5' RACE reads. The sample has around 650,000 distinct CDR3 sequences; around 41% are singletons. Sequencing was performed on blood. These receptor sequences come from a man older than 75 in good health.

The rearrangement joins TRBV11-2 to TRBJ2-3; D is undetermined. Germline CDR1 reads SGHAT; CDR2 reads FQNNGV. The length of the CDR3 is 17 residues. V was pared by 3 bases and J by 0 bases, with 16 bases between. The CDR3 spells CASSLRSPTLSTDTQYF. CDR3 bases: TGTGCCAGCAGCTTGCGAAGTCCGACCCTTAGCACAGATACGCAGTATTTT.

The sample holds many counts of this clonotype. The chain recombines TRBV21-1 with TRBJ2-1; whether TRBD2, the table's D call, matches the DNA was not checked. TRBV21-1 is an annotated pseudogene. This CDR3 is built from 14 residues. CDR3 in amino acids: CASSKVAGPETQFF. Written as DNA, the CDR3 is TGTGCCAGCAGCAAAGTAGCGGGCCCTGAAACGCAGTTCTTC.

The V gene is TRBV29-1, the J gene TRBJ1-6; D is uncertain. This CDR3 region has 16 residues. Trimming cost V 3 bases and J 4 bases, with 16 bases left between them. The germline V gene has CDR1 SQVTM and CDR2 ANQGSEA. The CDR3, as DNA: TGCAGCGTTGAGGTTGTGAAGGTTGGGTATAATTCACCCCTCCACTTT. Residues: CSVEVVKVGYNSPLHF.

The chain links TRBV5-1 to TRBJ2-7; the match to TRBD1 covers 7 bases. Germline CDR1 is SGHRS and CDR2 is YFSETQ. Trimming at V came to 4 bases and at J to 7 bases, leaving 5 bases not matched to a gene. The CDR3 covers 12 residues. DNA of the CDR3: TGCGCCAGCAGCCTACAACAGGGGGAGCAGTACTTC. Its protein product is CASSLQQGEQYF.

A single count supports this clonotype. The chain links TRBV20-1 to TRBJ2-5; possible D gene TRBD2, 6 bases. The J call could be wrong; TRBJ2-7 is a better fit for the DNA end. Germline CDR1 DFQATT, CDR2 SNEGSKA (reference sequence). The CDR3 is 12 residues long. The CDR3 spells CSAFRDFYEQYF. The DNA for the CDR3 is TGCAGTGCCTTTAGGGACTTCTACGAGCAGTACTTC.